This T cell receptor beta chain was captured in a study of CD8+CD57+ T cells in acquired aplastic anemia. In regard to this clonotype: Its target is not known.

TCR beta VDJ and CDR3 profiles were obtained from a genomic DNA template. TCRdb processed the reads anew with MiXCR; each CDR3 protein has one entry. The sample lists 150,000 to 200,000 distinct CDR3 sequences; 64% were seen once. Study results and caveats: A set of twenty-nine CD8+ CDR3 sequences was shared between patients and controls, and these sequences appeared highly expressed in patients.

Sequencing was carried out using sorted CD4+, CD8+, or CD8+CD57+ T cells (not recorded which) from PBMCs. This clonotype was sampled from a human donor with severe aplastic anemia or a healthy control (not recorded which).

The CDR3 bases are TGTGCCAGCAGTCGCTCCGGGACAGGGAGGTTGACCGAGACCCAGTACTTC. This sequence encodes CASSRSGTGRLTETQYF. J is TRBJ2-5 and V is TRBV12-3 or TRBV12-4; 9 bases line up with TRBD1. The CDR3 is 17 amino acids. V dropped 5 bases and J dropped 5; count of bases not matched to a gene: 15.